Below, 28 T cell receptor beta chains from the same sample are listed, as sequenced in a study of cytomegalovirus exposure and HLA in healthy donors. The primer mix had 60 Vbeta and 13 Jbeta primers. Only in-frame clones appear in the TCRdb table, and some are missing; sequencing was by immunoSEQ multiplex PCR. The table records about 200,000 clones, over 60% of them present only once. What was sequenced was PBMCs. These receptors were taken from a man aged 35-49 years in good health and CMV-seronegative.

The chain employs TRBV27 and TRBJ2-6; tentative D call: TRBD1 (5 bases). Germline CDR1 and CDR2: MNHEY and SMNVEV (reference sequence). V lost 5 bases and J 0 bases, leaving 17 bases between the germline ends. The CDR3 has 18 residues. CDR3 sequence reads: CASSPRAGISSGANVLTF. The CDR3, as DNA: TGTGCCAGCAGTCCCCGGGCAGGGATCAGCTCTGGGGCCAACGTCCTGACTTTC.

The chain links TRBV7-2 to TRBJ2-5; possible D gene TRBD2, 5 bases. Trimming removed 5 bases from V and 2 bases from J, with 15 bases in between. Germline CDR1 SGHTA, CDR2 FQGNSA. CDR3 size: 15 residues. Here the CDR3 reads CASSQTRATQETQYF. The CDR3 DNA is TGTGCCAGCAGCCAAACTAGGGCGACACAAGAGACCCAGTACTTC.

The gene calls are TRBV4-3 and TRBJ2-2, with TRBD1 as a possible D gene (6 bases). Germline values: CDR1 LGHNA, CDR2 YSLEER. This CDR3 is built from 16 residues. The V gene lost 4 bases and the J gene lost 2 bases, with 14 bases spanning the gap. The CDR3 DNA is TGCGCCAGCAGCCCCACGAAAGGGGGAAACACCGGGGAGCTGTTTTTT. Translating it yields CASSPTKGGNTGELFF.

The chain is built from TRBV19 and TRBJ1-6; 8 positions agree with TRBD1. J gave up 6 bases and V 6 bases, and 7 bases lay outside the gene matches. CDR1 and CDR2 from the germline V gene are LNHDA and SQIVND (reference sequence). The CDR3 extends over 15 amino acids. The CDR3 sequence is CASRNDGTGNSPLHF. CDR3 nucleotide sequence: TGTGCCAGTAGAAATGACGGGACAGGTAATTCACCCCTCCACTTT.

The chain employs TRBV4-1 and TRBJ2-5, with D possibly matching TRBD2 (5 bases). Germline V lookup: CDR1 MGHRA, CDR2 YSYEKL. Trimming left V 4 bases short and J 1 base short, with 13 bases between. There are 15 residues in the CDR3. The DNA of the CDR3 is TGCGCCAGCAGCCCTAGAAACGGGATCCAAGAGACCCAGTACTTC. Translating gives CASSPRNGIQETQYF.

The chain carries TRBV11-2 and TRBJ1-1, with D possibly matching TRBD1 (6 bases). CDR3 length: 15 residues. Germline values: CDR1 SGHAT, CDR2 FQNNGV. V was cut by 0 bases and J by 1 base, with 9 bases left in between. CDR3 bases: TGTGCCAGCAGCTTAGATCGGGGGGCGAACACTGAAGCTTTCTTT. Amino acid sequence: CASSLDRGANTEAFF.

The chain carries TRBV7-2 and TRBJ2-3; D is perhaps TRBD1 (6 bases). V lost 0 bases to trimming and J lost 2 bases, with 12 bases between them. Germline CDR1 reads SGHTA; CDR2 reads FQGNSA. This CDR3 is built from 16 residues. The CDR3 protein is CASSLARGQFTDTQYF. The CDR3 nucleotides read TGTGCCAGCAGCTTAGCTAGAGGACAGTTCACAGATACGCAGTATTTT.

This CDR3 is CASSFRTGNTEAFF. The DNA for the CDR3 is TGTGCCAGCAGCTTCCGGACAGGGAACACTGAAGCTTTCTTT. This rearrangement joins TRBV7-9 to TRBJ1-1, with TRBD1 matching over 7 bases. This CDR3 region has 14 residues. With 3 bases clipped from V and 1 base from J, the junction kept 2 bases outside the gene matches. CDR1 and CDR2 from the germline V gene are SEHNR and FQNEAQ (reference sequence).

The gene calls are TRBV18 and TRBJ2-1; 12 nucleotides agree with TRBD2. The V segment lost 6 bases and the J segment 6 bases; nucleotides outside the gene matches: 3. The germline CDR1 and CDR2 sequences are KGHSH and LQKENI. The CDR3 extends over 14 amino acids. In DNA, the CDR3 is TGTGCCAGCTCGCGGACTAGCGGGATCAATGAGCAGTTCTTC. Residues: CASSRTSGINEQFF.

The V gene is TRBV14, the J gene TRBJ2-3; 8 bases match TRBD1. Trimming removed 1 base from V and 3 bases from J; junction bases left unmatched: 9. The CDR3 is 17 residues long. Germline V gene lookup returns CDR1 SGHDN and CDR2 FVKESK. CDR3 loop: CASSQGGKQGGTDTQYF. CDR3 coding DNA: TGTGCCAGCAGCCAAGGGGGGAAACAGGGGGGAACAGATACGCAGTATTTT.

This chain uses TRBV20-1 with TRBJ2-1; tentatively, D is TRBD2 (5 bases). Trimming took off 4 bases at V and 10 bases at J, with 11 bases between the two ends. The germline CDR1 and CDR2 sequences are DFQATT and SNEGSKA (reference sequence). The CDR3 spans 11 residues. In DNA form, the CDR3 reads TGCAGTGCTAACGAGCGGATCGAGCAGTTCTTC. It translates to CSANERIEQFF.

This clone was seen a few times. The chain combines TRBV5-1 with TRBJ2-7, with unresolved D. V lost 0 bases, J lost 3 bases, and 10 bases lay in between. CDR3 length: 14 amino acids. CDR1 is SGHRS and CDR2 is YFSETQ in the germline V gene. The CDR3 DNA sequence: TGCGCCAGCAGCTTGGTCCCCGGTCTCTACGAGCAGTACTTC. Amino acids: CASSLVPGLYEQYF. The variable domain in full, with the rest retrieved from reference TRBV5-1 and TRBJ2-7, is KAGVTQTPRYLIKTRGQQVTLSCSPISGHRSVSWYQQTPGQGLQFLFEYFSETQRNKGNFPGRFSGRQFSNSRSEMNVSTLELGDSALYLCASSLVPGLYEQYFGPGTRLTVT.

This clone was recorded once. The chain joins TRBV5-1 to TRBJ2-7, with D possibly being TRBD1 (5 bases). This CDR3 is 13 amino acids long. Germline CDR1 reads SGHRS; CDR2 reads YFSETQ. The V end lost 6 bases, the J end lost 2 bases, and 12 bases lay between the germline ends. The CDR3 DNA reads as TGCGCCAGCACTTCGACAGAAACCTACGAGCAGTACTTC. Amino acids: CASTSTETYEQYF. The variable domain in full, with the rest retrieved from reference TRBV5-1 and TRBJ2-7, is KAGVTQTPRYLIKTRGQQVTLSCSPISGHRSVSWYQQTPGQGLQFLFEYFSETQRNKGNFPGRFSGRQFSNSRSEMNVSTLELGDSALYLCASTSTETYEQYFGPGTRLTVT.

The gene calls are TRBV28 and TRBJ2-7, with 8 bases that match TRBD1. The J segment lost 0 bases and the V segment lost 5 bases, leaving 9 bases of the junction unmatched. Germline V gene sequence: CDR1 MDHEN, CDR2 SYDVKM. CDR3 size: 16 residues. DNA of the CDR3: TGTGCCAGCAGTCACCAACAGGGGGTCCTCTCCTACGAGCAGTACTTC. Its translation: CASSHQQGVLSYEQYF.

This clone has only one observation. This sequence joins TRBV27 and TRBJ1-4, with a possible D match to TRBD1 (5 bases). CDR3 size: 17 residues. The V gene's germline CDR1 is MNHEY and CDR2 SMNVEV (reference sequence). Trimming shortened V by 5 bases and J by 0 bases, and 16 bases separated the two germline ends. The CDR3 region is CASSIGAGQTTNEKLFF. For the CDR3, the DNA is TGTGCCAGCAGTATAGGCGCGGGGCAGACAACTAATGAAAAACTGTTTTTT. The full variable domain, with the rest looked up from reference TRBV27 and TRBJ1-4, is EAQVTQNPRYLITVTGKKLTVTCSQNMNHEYMSWYRQDPGLGLRQIYYSMNVEVTDKGDVPEGYKVSRKEKRNFPLILESPSPNQTSLYFCASSIGAGQTTNEKLFFGSGTQLSVL.

This chain joins TRBV14 and TRBJ2-2, with 8 positions matching TRBD2. The trim removed 5 bases at V and 0 bases at J, leaving 5 bases unmatched. The CDR3 sequence is 16 residues long. Germline CDR1 SGHDN, CDR2 FVKESK. DNA of the CDR3: TGTGCCAGCAGCTACTCGACTAGCGCGAACACCGGGGAGCTGTTTTTT. The encoded protein is CASSYSTSANTGELFF.

This clone was seen once. The chain joins TRBV18 to TRBJ2-3, with 8 bases matching TRBD2. Germline V gene data show CDR1 as KGHSH and CDR2 as LQKENI. This CDR3 is 15 amino acids long. V trimming: 2 bases; J trimming: 1 base; junction bases outside the gene matches: 2. The chain's CDR3 is CASSPSAGGTDTQYF. CDR3 coding DNA: TGTGCCAGCTCACCATCAGCGGGGGGCACAGATACGCAGTATTTT.

This clone was seen more than once but under ten times. The chain has TRBV6-5 and TRBJ2-3; D is possibly TRBD2 (5 bases). Trimming left V 8 bases short and J 5 bases short, with 14 bases between. CDR1 is MNHEY, CDR2 SVGAGI, per germline. The CDR3 runs to 13 residues. In DNA form, the CDR3 reads TGTGCCAGCCGGGCTTGGGCGGGAGATACGCAGTATTTT. It yields the protein CASRAWAGDTQYF.

This clone was seen a single time. This chain uses TRBV5-4 with TRBJ2-3; 7 positions agree with TRBD2. V shed 4 bases and J 0 bases; nucleotides not matched to a gene: 5. CDR3 length equals 15 residues. Germline CDR1 and CDR2: SGHNT and YYREEE (reference sequence). CDR3 DNA: TGTGCCAGCAGCAAAGCGGGGTCTAGCACAGATACGCAGTATTTT. Its translation: CASSKAGSSTDTQYF.

A few counts support this clone. V usage is TRBV7-2 and J usage is TRBJ2-7, with TRBD2 identical over 11 bases. The length of the CDR3 is 17 residues. V lost 2 bases and J lost 3; bases outside the gene matches: 9. Germline V gene sequence: CDR1 SGHTA, CDR2 FQGNSA. The CDR3: CASSLKRTGTSGYEQYF. The CDR3 region has the DNA TGTGCCAGCAGCTTAAAAAGGACCGGGACTAGCGGCTACGAGCAGTACTTC.

This clone was seen a single time. V and J are TRBV4-1 and TRBJ2-1; possibly TRBD2 for D (6 bases). Germline V gene lookup returns CDR1 MGHRA and CDR2 YSYEKL. The CDR3 length is 17 residues. Trimming took 4 bases from V and 7 from J, leaving 23 bases between them. CDR3 region: CASSPSAPSEGWNEQFF. CDR3 coding DNA: TGCGCCAGCAGCCCATCCGCTCCTTCGGAGGGGTGGAATGAGCAGTTCTTC.

CDR3: CASSGWGLTSYEQYF. The DNA of the CDR3 is TGTGCCAGCAGTGGCTGGGGCCTTACATCTTACGAGCAGTACTTC. The V gene is TRBV6-1, the J gene TRBJ2-7; tentative D call: TRBD1 (5 bases). The CDR3 sequence is 15 residues long. The V end lost 4 bases, the J end lost 4 bases, and 17 bases lay between the germline ends. Per the germline V gene, CDR1 is MNHNS and CDR2 is SASEGT.

The chain links TRBV19 to TRBJ2-7; 10 bases are shared with TRBD2. The CDR3 runs 15 residues. The ends lost 5 bases at V and 0 bases at J; junction bases unmatched: 4. Germline CDR1 and CDR2: LNHDA and SQIVND (reference sequence). In DNA form, the CDR3 reads TGTGCCAGTAGTCCTAGCGGGGGATTCTCCTACGAGCAGTACTTC. Protein: CASSPSGGFSYEQYF.

V gene TRBV28 combines with J gene TRBJ2-7; 8 nucleotides align to TRBD2. Germline trimming cut 8 bases from V and 5 bases from J; bases unmatched to any gene: 11. The CDR3 runs to 14 residues. Germline V gene sequence: CDR1 MDHEN, CDR2 SYDVKM. The CDR3 loop is CASRFGGGYNEQYF. The CDR3 DNA reads as TGTGCCAGCCGGTTCGGGGGGGGTTACAACGAGCAGTACTTC.

The chain couples TRBV28 to TRBJ1-3; weak D call: TRBD1 (5 bases). This CDR3 spans 14 amino acids. The V and J ends lost 3 bases and 3 bases respectively, with 9 bases between them. Germline V CDR1 and CDR2: MDHEN, SYDVKM. The CDR3, as DNA: TGTGCCAGCAGTTTCGGGGGGGATGGAAACACCATATATTTT. Translated: CASSFGGDGNTIYF.

V gene TRBV7-9 combines with J gene TRBJ1-4, with D possibly being TRBD1 (5 bases). The CDR3 contains 18 residues. Germline CDR1 and CDR2: SEHNR and FQNEAQ (reference sequence). The V end was cut by 3 bases, the J end by 5 bases, with 22 bases between. The CDR3 DNA reads as TGTGCCAGCAGCTTCACTTCGAGAGGGGAGGGACTAAATGAAAAACTGTTTTTT. Protein sequence: CASSFTSRGEGLNEKLFF. The full variable domain, in which reference TRBV7-9 and TRBJ1-4 provide the parts outside the CDR3, is DTGVSQNPRHKITKRGQNVTFRCDPISEHNRLYWYRQTLGQGPEFLTYFQNEAQLEKSRLLSDRFSAERPKGSFSTLEIQRTEQGDSAMYLCASSFTSRGEGLNEKLFFGSGTQLSVL.

The chain employs TRBV2 and TRBJ1-2, with 7 bases that match TRBD1. The germline V gene encodes CDR1 SNHLY and CDR2 FYNNEI. The CDR3 runs to 12 residues. Trimming took 3 bases from V and 14 from J; bases not matched to a gene: 9. Here the CDR3 reads CASSETGTPLTF. The DNA of the CDR3 is TGTGCCAGCAGTGAGACAGGGACTCCGCTAACCTTC.

The CDR3 DNA reads TGTGCCAGCAGCTTAGGTGTCAGCTCCTATAATTCACCCCTCCACTTT. Translated, it gives CASSLGVSSYNSPLHF. This rearrangement joins TRBV7-8 to TRBJ1-6; D remains ambiguous. The CDR3 spans 16 residues. The germline V gene encodes CDR1 SGHVS and CDR2 FQNEAQ. The V end was cut by 1 base, the J end by 0 bases, with 7 bases between.